The 15 T cell receptor beta chains listed next were all sequenced from one sample in a study of metastatic and nonmetastatic thyroid tumors. TCRdb redid the clone calls on the PCR reads using MiXCR. Of approximately 17,000 clones in the sample, approximately 27% were seen once. Each patient went into thyroid surgery without having received any treatment. The sequenced sample consisted of tumor tissue. These receptors were obtained from a female donor with papillary thyroid cancer or a benign thyroid nodule (not recorded which). Some clones in this sample may be carry-over from other donors' samples.

A word on this clone: An end of the junction differs from the germline gene, which may be a read error. The rearrangement links TRBV6-5 to TRBJ2-7, with 9 bases that match TRBD2. The CDR3 sequence is 16 residues long. Looked up from germline, CDR1 is MNHEY and CDR2 is SVGAGI. This chain's CDR3 is CDSSSILAGGSYEQYF. The CDR3 coding sequence is TGTGACAGCAGTTCCATACTAGCGGGTGGGTCCTACGAGCAATACTTC.

In the case of this clone: At one boundary the junction diverges from the germline segment, which might be a read error. As DNA, the CDR3 is TGTGCCAGCAGTCTGTCGGATTACGAGCATTACTTC. Its translation: CASSLSDYEHYF. The V and J genes are TRBV6-1 and TRBJ2-7; D is ambiguous. CDR1 and CDR2 (germline): MNHNS, SASEGT. The CDR3 spans 12 residues.

This clone was seen only a few times. This rearrangement joins TRBV4-3 to TRBJ1-2; 9 bases agree with TRBD1. CDR3 size: 15 residues. Unmatched junction bases numbered 3, after V lost 0 bases and J lost 4 bases. Germline V gene sequence: CDR1 LGHNA, CDR2 YSLEER. Here the CDR3 DNA reads TGCGCCAGCAGCCAAGATCGACAGGGGGGCTATGGCTACACCTTC. It is translated as CASSQDRQGGYGYTF.

V and J are TRBV7-9 and TRBJ2-1; D unresolved. CDR1 SEHNR and CDR2 FQNEAQ come from the germline V gene (reference sequence). Between the trimmed V and J ends, which lost 1 base and 10 bases, there was a span of 8 bases. The CDR3 loop spans 12 amino acids. CDR3 DNA sequence: TGTGCCAGCAGCTTAGGGTACAGAGAGCAGTTCTTC. Translating gives CASSLGYREQFF. The variable domain in full, completed from reference TRBV7-9 and TRBJ2-1, reads DTGVSQNPRHKITKRGQNVTFRCDPISEHNRLYWYRQTLGQGPEFLTYFQNEAQLEKSRLLSDRFSAERPKGSFSTLEIQRTEQGDSAMYLCASSLGYREQFFGPGTRLTVL.

The rearrangement uses TRBV20-1 and TRBJ2-7, with a tentative D call TRBD1 (5 bases). Between the trimmed V and J ends, which lost 8 bases and 2 bases, there was a span of 13 bases. The CDR3 is made up of 12 amino acids. Germline loops: CDR1 DFQATT, CDR2 SNEGSKA (reference sequence). CDR3 in DNA: TGCAGTTGGCAGGGTATGGCCTACGAGCAGTACTTC. Translation: CSWQGMAYEQYF.

This clone was counted ten times or more. The genes are TRBV12-3 or TRBV12-4 and TRBJ2-3; weak D call: TRBD2 (5 bases). Trimming stripped 5 bases from V and 2 bases from J, with 14 bases between. This CDR3 spans 15 amino acids. The CDR3 DNA follows: TGTGCCAGCAGTCTCGGGGTCCTATCCACAGATACGCAGTATTTT. Its translation is CASSLGVLSTDTQYF.

This chain uses TRBV2 with TRBJ2-7; 9 nucleotides line up with TRBD2. Germline lookup yields CDR1 SNHLY and CDR2 FYNNEI. The CDR3 is made up of 16 amino acids. V lost 0 bases, J lost 6 bases, and 9 bases stayed unmatched. CDR3 bases: TGTGCCAGCAGTGAAGCCAGAGGGCGGGGGGGCCTCGAGCAGTACGTC. Amino acid sequence: CASSEARGRGGLEQYV.

This clone has only a few counts. V is TRBV2 and J is TRBJ1-2; no reliable D call. In germline, CDR1 is SNHLY, CDR2 FYNNEI. The CDR3 is 13 residues long. The V and J ends lost 3 bases and 4 bases respectively, with 9 bases between them. The CDR3 here is CASSEGKRYGYTF. CDR3 DNA: TGTGCCAGCAGTGAGGGGAAGCGCTATGGCTACACCTTC.

Notes on this clone: Since a much larger clone is just one base distant, this may be a read error. This chain links TRBV6-1 with TRBJ2-7; 9 bases fit TRBD1. There are 12 residues in the CDR3. CDR1 and CDR2 from the germline V gene are MNHNS and SASEGT. The DNA for the CDR3 is TGCGCCAGCTCCTGGACAGGGGTCGAGCATTACTTC. Protein: CASSWTGVEHYF.

The V gene is TRBV15, the J gene TRBJ2-1; no clear D gene. V lost 0 bases and J lost 5, with 8 bases in between. Germline V CDR1 and CDR2: LNHNV, YYDKDF (reference sequence). The CDR3 covers 14 residues. The CDR3 protein is CATSRERGHNEQFF. As DNA, the CDR3 is TGTGCCACCAGCAGAGAAAGAGGCCACAATGAGCAGTTCTTC.

By share of the sample, this clone is medium-sized. V and J are TRBV6-2 or TRBV6-3 and TRBJ2-1; a weak D match, TRBD2 (5 bases). Germline CDR1 and CDR2: MNHEY and SVGEGT. The CDR3 runs 15 residues. V lost 2 bases and J 1 base, leaving 9 bases between the germline ends. The CDR3 protein is CASSYGAVSYNEQFF. The CDR3 nucleotides read TGTGCCAGCAGTTACGGAGCGGTGTCCTACAATGAGCAGTTCTTC.

This chain joins TRBV27 and TRBJ2-7; the D gene is possibly TRBD2 (5 bases). The CDR3 is 13 residues long. Trimming left V 6 bases short and J 2 bases short, with 11 bases between. In germline, CDR1 is MNHEY, CDR2 SMNVEV (reference sequence). The CDR3 reads CASRRLAAYEQYF. The CDR3 DNA reads as TGTGCCAGCAGAAGGCTAGCCGCCTACGAGCAGTACTTC.

This clone was seen just once. The J gene is TRBJ2-3, the V gene TRBV4-3, with D tentatively TRBD1 (7 bases). Germline lookup yields CDR1 LGHNA and CDR2 YSLEER. CDR3 size: 16 residues. Trimming cost V 1 base and J 4 bases, with 15 bases left between them. CDR3 sequence reads: CASSQGQGGGADTQYF. In DNA form, the CDR3 reads TGCGCCAGCAGCCAAGGTCAGGGGGGCGGGGCAGATACGCAGTATTTT.

Many counts were recorded for this clone. The rearrangement uses TRBV7-9 and TRBJ2-7, with D perhaps matching TRBD1 or TRBD2 (5 bases each). This CDR3 is built from 13 residues. CDR1 and CDR2 (germline): SEHNR, FQNEAQ (reference sequence). V lost 5 bases, J lost 3 bases, and 11 bases lay in between. The CDR3 loop is CASSPSGHYEQYF. In DNA form, the CDR3 reads TGTGCCAGCAGCCCCTCGGGGCACTACGAGCAGTACTTC.

This clone has a count of ten or more. This rearrangement joins TRBV9 to TRBJ1-3, with a weak D call TRBD1 (6 bases). V lost 3 bases to trimming and J lost 2 bases, with 12 bases between them. Germline CDR1 SGDLS, CDR2 YYNGEE. This CDR3 comprises 15 residues. The CDR3 nucleotides read TGTGCCAGCAGCGCCGAGGGGGGAGCTGGAAACACCATATATTTT. This codes for CASSAEGGAGNTIYF.